Below, 9 T cell receptor beta chains from the same sample are listed, as sequenced in a study of cytomegalovirus exposure and HLA in healthy donors. This PCR relied on a set of 60 Vbeta primers and 13 Jbeta primers. Profiled with immunoSEQ multiplex PCR; TCRdb holds only in-frame clones, not every one. Of tens of thousands of clones in the sample, around 10% are singletons; the top ten hold almost 25%. Sequencing was performed on PBMCs. Receptor source: a man between 60 and 70 years old in good health and CMV-seropositive.

The chain couples TRBV5-1 to TRBJ2-3; 8 bases are shared with TRBD1. The ends lost 7 bases at V and 6 bases at J; junction bases unmatched: 7. Germline V CDR1 and CDR2: SGHRS, YFSETQ. The CDR3 loop spans 13 amino acids. The CDR3 loop is CASGITGGDTQYF. CDR3 nucleotide sequence: TGCGCCAGCGGGATTACAGGGGGGGATACGCAGTATTTT.

There are a few counts of this clone. The V and J genes are TRBV6-1 and TRBJ2-2; D is undetermined. V was trimmed by 4 bases and J by 1 base, leaving 10 bases between them. Germline CDR1 and CDR2: MNHNS and SASEGT. The CDR3 loop spans 15 amino acids. CDR3 in amino acids: CASSAYSENTGELFF. In nucleotides, the CDR3 is TGTGCCAGCAGTGCGTATTCAGAGAACACCGGGGAGCTGTTTTTT.

Only a few counts were recorded for this clone. The J gene is TRBJ2-5, the V gene TRBV2; 7 bases agree with TRBD1. The V gene's germline CDR1 is SNHLY and CDR2 FYNNEI. Unmatched junction bases numbered 4, after V lost 2 bases and J lost 4 bases. The CDR3 runs 14 residues. CDR3 DNA sequence: TGTGCCAGCAGTGAACGGGCAGGGGGAGAGACCCAGTACTTC. This gives the protein CASSERAGGETQYF.

The DNA for the CDR3 is TGCGCCAGCAGCTTAGAGCGGGGGTCCACCGCCAACGTCCTGACTTTC. Protein: CASSLERGSTANVLTF. The J gene is TRBJ2-6, the V gene TRBV5-1, with 8 bases that match TRBD2. Trimming at V came to 2 bases and at J to 7 bases, leaving 8 bases not matched to a gene. CDR3 size: 16 residues. Germline-derived CDR1 and CDR2 are SGHRS and YFSETQ.

The J gene is TRBJ2-7, the V gene TRBV12-2; TRBD1 reflects the table's D call only, with no check against the DNA. TRBV12-2 is noted as a pseudogene. CDR3 size: 16 residues. The DNA for the CDR3 is TGTGCAAGTCGCTTAGGTGGGCGTCTGAGCTCCTACGAGCAGTACTTC. Translation gives CASRLGGRLSSYEQYF.

The chain joins TRBV6-6 to TRBJ2-7; 8 nucleotides match TRBD2. Germline V lookup: CDR1 MNHNY, CDR2 SVGAGI (reference sequence). This CDR3 has 14 amino acids. V trimming: 4 bases; J trimming: 5 bases; junction bases outside the gene matches: 7. The CDR3 region has the DNA TGTGCCAGCAGTTCCAGCGGGAGTGAGAACGAGCAGTACTTC. Residues: CASSSSGSENEQYF.

This clone has only a few counts. This rearrangement joins TRBV6-1 to TRBJ1-2, with 8 bases that match TRBD1. The CDR3 covers 14 residues. Per germline, CDR1 MNHNS and CDR2 SASEGT. The V gene end was trimmed by 0 bases and the J gene end by 4 bases; junction bases not matched to a gene: 1. CDR3 protein: CASSEADRAYGYTF. The CDR3 DNA reads as TGTGCCAGCAGTGAAGCGGACAGGGCCTATGGCTACACCTTC.

This clone was recorded a few times. The V gene is TRBV11-3, the J gene TRBJ2-5; the D gene is possibly TRBD1 (6 bases). The V end lost 6 bases, the J end lost 5 bases, and 13 bases lay between the germline ends. This CDR3 has 13 residues. Germline V gene lookup returns CDR1 SGHNT and CDR2 YENEEA. As DNA, the CDR3 is TGTGCCAGCAGTTTGAACAGGGTGGAGACCCAGTACTTC. Translating gives CASSLNRVETQYF.

The table lists this clone with a few counts. The chain is built from TRBV27 and TRBJ2-5; 8 nucleotides agree with TRBD2. The germline CDR1 and CDR2 sequences are MNHEY and SMNVEV (reference sequence). The CDR3 is 13 amino acids. After removal of 2 bases from V and 7 bases from J, the junction contained 3 bases not matched to a gene. The DNA of the CDR3 is TGTGCCAGCAGTTTACAGGCGGGAGGGACCCAGTACTTC. Protein product: CASSLQAGGTQYF.